This entry features one T cell receptor beta chain sequence. Its target is not known. This table comes from immunoSEQ multiplex PCR, and its TCRdb copy is limited to in-frame clones, with some not included. The sample records roughly 120,000 clones, 70% to 90% being singletons. This sample is part of a study of cytomegalovirus exposure and HLA in healthy donors. Germline lookup yields CDR1 KGHSH and CDR2 LQKENI. Deletions cut 6 bases from V and 4 bases from J, with 11 bases between. CDR3 length equals 13 residues. Study conclusions and caveats: CMV antigen specificity of three CMV-associated chains was confirmed in vitro. It was found in a later analysis that first-cohort TCR clusters tended to co-occur in the 100 to 150 validation repertoires.

The receptor comes from a woman aged 25-40 years in good health and CMV-seropositive. The chain has TRBV18 and TRBJ2-3; D is unresolved. The sequencing sample was made of PBMCs. The CDR3 DNA sequence: TGTGCCAGCTCTTGGCAGGTGGCAGATACGCAGTATTTT. Translating it yields CASSWQVADTQYF.